This is a list of T cell receptor beta chains from one sample in a study of blood T cell repertoires in COVID-19. Method: immunoSEQ multiplex PCR; TCRdb's copy keeps in-frame clones and lacks some. Counted here are approximately 140,000 clones, about 87% occurring once; the ten biggest clones make up 5.5% to 7.5%. The sample was peripheral blood. The receptors were gathered from a man at least 80 years old with acute or convalescent COVID-19. CDR3s include the opening cysteine and the closing phenylalanine or tryptophan. Each record gives: D gene, J gene, clone size, V gene, CDR3 protein, CDR3 DNA. The D gene is left open where the match is weak. Clone size appears in some rows only: once, few, many, or a class for an expanded clone.

TRBD1	TRBJ1-1	-	TRBV10-1	CASSLRPDRDGAEAFF	TGCGCCAGCAGCCTTCGGCCGGACAGGGACGGCGCTGAAGCTTTCTTT
TRBD1	TRBJ2-3	-	TRBV5-1	CASSSDRGSRDTQYF	TGCGCCAGCAGCTCAGACAGGGGCAGTCGGGATACGCAGTATTTT
-	TRBJ1-6	-	TRBV10-3	CAISESSREISPLHF	TGTGCCATCAGTGAGTCGAGCCGGGAAATTTCACCCCTCCACTTT
TRBD2	TRBJ2-1	-	TRBV10-3	CAISDFPGGSSYNEQFF	TGTGCCATCAGTGATTTCCCGGGAGGGAGCTCCTACAATGAGCAGTTCTTC
-	TRBJ1-1	-	TRBV27	CASSLSRGNTEAFF	TGTGCCAGCAGTTTGAGCAGGGGAAACACTGAAGCTTTCTTT
-	TRBJ1-1	-	TRBV7-2	CASSLKGVGTEAFF	TGTGCCAGCAGCTTAAAGGGGGTGGGCACTGAAGCTTTCTTT
-	TRBJ1-2	-	TRBV12-3/TRBV12-4	CASSSGGRYGYTF	TGTGCCAGCAGTTCGGGGGGCCGCTATGGCTACACCTTC
TRBD1	TRBJ1-1	-	TRBV2	CASSRDRNTEAFF	TGTGCCAGCAGTCGGGACAGAAACACTGAAGCTTTCTTT
TRBD1	TRBJ1-5	-	TRBV3-1/TRBV3-2	CASSETGSNQPQHF	TGTGCCAGCAGCGAGACAGGGAGCAATCAGCCCCAGCATTTT
TRBD1	TRBJ1-3	-	TRBV10-3	CAISETGRNTIYF	TGTGCCATCAGCGAGACAGGGAGAAACACCATATATTTT
-	TRBJ1-2	-	TRBV24-1	CATSDIRQTYTF	TGTGCCACCAGTGATATAAGACAGACTTACACCTTC
-	TRBJ1-3	once	TRBV12-3/TRBV12-4	CASTYWSGNTIYF	TGTGCCAGCACCTATTGGTCTGGAAACACCATATATTTT
TRBD1	TRBJ2-2	-	TRBV28	CASSPTGRGGELFF	TGTGCCAGCAGTCCGACAGGGCGAGGCGGGGAGCTGTTTTTT
TRBD1	TRBJ1-1	-	TRBV7-9	CASSQTGVEAFF	TGTGCCAGCAGCCAAACAGGGGTGGAAGCTTTCTTT
TRBD2	TRBJ2-2	-	TRBV11-3	CASRLAGGTGELFF	TGTGCCAGCAGACTAGCGGGGGGTACCGGGGAGCTGTTTTTT
TRBD2	TRBJ2-2	-	TRBV27	CASHQTGLAHTGELFF	TGTGCCTCACATCAAACCGGACTAGCGCACACCGGGGAGCTGTTTTTT
-	TRBJ1-6	-	TRBV5-1	CASMGEGNNSPLHF	TGCGCCAGCATGGGGGAGGGGAATAATTCACCCCTCCACTTT
TRBD2	TRBJ2-2	-	TRBV5-4	CASSAATSGSNTGELFF	TGTGCCAGCAGCGCCGCGACTAGCGGTTCGAACACCGGGGAGCTGTTTTTT
TRBD2	TRBJ2-3	-	TRBV9	CASSARVAGLSTDTQYF	TGTGCCAGCAGCGCCCGTGTAGCGGGGTTAAGCACAGATACGCAGTATTTT
-	TRBJ2-2	-	TRBV3-1/TRBV3-2	CASSQFGGGELFF	TGTGCCAGCAGCCAATTCGGAGGCGGGGAGCTGTTTTTT
TRBD2	TRBJ2-1	many	TRBV5-1	CASSLDGRDNEQFF	TGCGCCAGCAGCTTGGACGGGAGGGATAATGAGCAGTTCTTC
TRBD2	TRBJ2-1	-	TRBV20-1	CSASGPAGGHEQFF	TGCAGTGCTAGTGGGCCAGCGGGGGGACATGAGCAGTTCTTC
-	TRBJ2-3	-	TRBV3-1/TRBV3-2	CASSFSLGASTDTQYF	TGTGCCAGCAGCTTTTCGTTGGGAGCTAGCACAGATACGCAGTATTTT
-	TRBJ2-7	-	TRBV28	CASSLGWGDEQYF	TGTGCCAGCAGTTTAGGCTGGGGGGACGAGCAGTACTTC
-	TRBJ1-5	-	TRBV6-5	CASGGQPSNQPQHF	TGTGCCAGCGGGGGACAACCTAGCAATCAGCCCCAGCATTTT
-	TRBJ2-1	-	TRBV5-1	CASSLSRKEGEQFF	TGCGCCAGCAGCTTGTCTCGCAAGGAGGGTGAGCAGTTCTTC
TRBD1	TRBJ1-4	-	TRBV7-9	CASSSRDRRRYEKLFF	TGTGCCAGCAGCTCCCGGGACAGGCGAAGATATGAAAAACTGTTTTTT
-	TRBJ1-2	-	TRBV2	CASSEGIRGDYGYTF	TGTGCCAGCAGTGAAGGTATCCGGGGTGACTATGGCTACACCTTC
TRBD1	TRBJ2-6	-	TRBV19	CASSKTGTGANVLTF	TGTGCCAGTAGTAAGACAGGGACTGGGGCCAACGTCCTGACTTTC
-	TRBJ2-5	-	TRBV6-5	CASSYSAEAWDIQYF	TGTGCCAGCAGTTACTCGGCGGAGGCATGGGATATCCAGTACTTC
-	TRBJ2-3	-	TRBV15	CATSRARGWGTDTQYF	TGTGCCACCAGCAGAGCTAGAGGATGGGGCACAGATACGCAGTATTTT
-	TRBJ2-5	-	TRBV19	CASSIPGAQETQYF	TGTGCCAGTAGTATCCCAGGGGCTCAAGAGACCCAGTACTTC
TRBD1	TRBJ1-4	-	TRBV11-2	CASSYTRDRINEKLFF	TGTGCCAGCAGCTACACCCGGGACAGGATTAATGAAAAACTGTTTTTT
-	TRBJ2-3	-	TRBV5-6	CASSYGGRVTDTQYF	TGTGCCAGCAGTTATGGGGGCAGGGTTACAGATACGCAGTATTTT
-	TRBJ2-3	-	TRBV3-1/TRBV3-2	CASSQDLGGGTTDTQYF	TGTGCCAGCAGCCAAGATCTGGGAGGGGGGACCACAGATACGCAGTATTTT
-	TRBJ2-1	-	TRBV10-3	CATELGPAGNEQFF	TGTGCCACCGAACTAGGCCCCGCTGGGAATGAGCAGTTCTTC
TRBD1	TRBJ1-5	few	TRBV28	CASTSPMGQGYVNQPQHF	TGTGCCAGCACCTCCCCGATGGGACAGGGGTATGTCAATCAGCCCCAGCATTTT
-	TRBJ1-6	-	TRBV4-2	CASSQEQYSTYNSPLHF	TGTGCCAGCAGCCAAGAGCAGTACAGTACCTATAATTCACCCCTCCACTTT
TRBD2	TRBJ2-1	-	TRBV5-1	CASSKRLAGGNNEQFF	TGCGCCAGCAGTAAACGACTAGCGGGGGGAAACAATGAGCAGTTCTTC
-	TRBJ1-2	-	TRBV6-6	CASSSNGYGYTF	TGTGCCAGCAGTTCTAACGGCTATGGCTACACCTTC
-	TRBJ2-1	-	TRBV7-2	CASSLIDNEQFF	TGTGCCAGCAGCTTAATAGACAATGAGCAGTTCTTC
-	TRBJ2-1	-	TRBV7-6	CASSNEIRGGSEQFF	TGTGCCAGCAGCAACGAGATAAGGGGGGGTAGTGAGCAGTTCTTC
TRBD1	TRBJ2-2	-	TRBV6-5	CASSQQGVGTGELFF	TGTGCCAGCAGTCAACAGGGGGTCGGGACCGGGGAGCTGTTTTTT
TRBD1	TRBJ1-6	-	TRBV30	CAWSVLDRGNSPLHF	TGTGCCTGGAGTGTACTAGACAGGGGGAATTCACCCCTCCACTTT
-	TRBJ2-5	-	TRBV2	CASRGGRGAPLGTQYF	TGTGCCAGCAGGGGAGGGAGGGGGGCCCCTTTGGGGACCCAGTACTTC
-	TRBJ1-2	-	TRBV9	CASSAIEASRYGYTF	TGTGCCAGCAGCGCCATCGAAGCCTCTAGGTATGGCTACACCTTC
-	TRBJ1-5	-	TRBV12-3/TRBV12-4	CASSEQKNQPQHF	TGTGCCAGCAGCGAACAGAAAAATCAGCCCCAGCATTTT
-	TRBJ1-1	-	TRBV9	CASSRDPQGLNTEAFF	TGTGCCAGCAGCCGGGACCCCCAGGGGCTGAACACTGAAGCTTTCTTT
-	TRBJ1-6	-	TRBV30	CAWSGRTAYNSPLHF	TGTGCCTGGAGTGGAAGGACAGCCTATAATTCACCCCTCCACTTT
TRBD1	TRBJ2-7	once	TRBV4-1	CASSQGGQATYEQYF	TGCGCCAGCAGCCAAGGGGGACAGGCCACCTACGAGCAGTACTTC
TRBD1	TRBJ2-2	once	TRBV5-1	CASSLLWTGNTGELFF	TGCGCCAGCAGCTTGTTGTGGACAGGAAACACCGGGGAGCTGTTTTTT
-	TRBJ2-3	few	TRBV7-2	CASSLAGTGDTQYF	TGTGCCAGCAGCTTAGCCGGAACCGGGGATACGCAGTATTTT
-	TRBJ2-4	-	TRBV7-9	CASSLEGQGSRNIQYF	TGTGCCAGCAGCTTAGAGGGGCAGGGGAGCAGAAACATTCAGTACTTC